The present entry profiles one TCR beta chain with its context. As yet, its antigen is unknown. A junction end diverges from the germline sequence, so it may reflect a read error. The data are from a study of CD8+CD57+ T cells in acquired aplastic anemia. Looking at the study overall: DNA per sorted CD4+ or CD8+ sample ranged roughly 0.17 to 27.4 ug, averaging roughly 3.3 ug. General study points: For CD8+ Simpson's diversity, patients and controls showed no significant difference.

CDR3 length: 15 amino acids. Germline lookup yields CDR1 ENHRY and CDR2 SYGVKD. The TCR beta profiling, which covered VDJ combination and CDR3 sequence, was carried out using genomic DNA as the template. TCRdb processed the reads anew with MiXCR; each CDR3 protein has one entry. The sample has about 180,000 distinct CDR3 sequences; about three fifths are singletons. Patients selected for sequencing had displayed CD8+CD57+ cell expansion by flow cytometry. The chain has TRBV10-3 and TRBJ2-1; D is ambiguous. This TCR derives from a human donor with aplastic anemia. Input material: sorted CD4+, CD8+, or CD8+CD57+ T cells (not recorded which) from PBMCs. The CDR3 bases are TGTGCCAGCAGTGAAGGGCAAGCCCATTGGGGTGAGCAGTTCTTC. This gives the protein CASSEGQAHWGEQFF.